The rows below give T cell receptor beta chains drawn from one sample of a study of graft-versus-host responses after intestinal transplantation. No antigen is known for these receptors. The repertoire was sequenced with immunoSEQ multiplex PCR; TCRdb's copy has only in-frame clones and lacks some. This sample has more than 85,000 clones, with 85% to 95% found just once. Source: unstimulated CD8+ T cells sorted from spleen or lymph node cells, taken before intestinal transplant. These receptors were taken from a human donor who received an intestinal transplant. Both conserved end residues are trimmed from each CDR3. Each record gives: V gene, J gene, clone size, CDR3 protein. Part of the rows lack a size; the others show once, few, many or a class for expanded clones.

v_call: TRBV7-9; j_call: TRBJ2-3; clone_size: .; cdr3_aa: ASSPPSGGGGADTQY
v_call: TRBV2; j_call: TRBJ2-5; clone_size: .; cdr3_aa: AGGTIGTPISGEETQY
v_call: TRBV5-6; j_call: TRBJ2-3; clone_size: .; cdr3_aa: ASSLGSGGTQY
v_call: TRBV7-8; j_call: TRBJ1-2; clone_size: .; cdr3_aa: ASSLSTGGYGYT
v_call: TRBV19; j_call: TRBJ1-2; clone_size: .; cdr3_aa: ASETGANYGYT
v_call: TRBV27; j_call: TRBJ2-7; clone_size: .; cdr3_aa: ASSLGGRDEQY
v_call: TRBV4-3; j_call: TRBJ1-2; clone_size: .; cdr3_aa: ASSPTDSPNYGYT
v_call: TRBV11-2; j_call: TRBJ2-1; clone_size: .; cdr3_aa: ASSSLSGRSYNEQF
v_call: TRBV29-1; j_call: TRBJ2-1; clone_size: .; cdr3_aa: SVLHFSGGPYNEQF
v_call: TRBV27; j_call: TRBJ1-2; clone_size: .; cdr3_aa: ASLGADGYT
v_call: TRBV4-3; j_call: TRBJ2-2; clone_size: .; cdr3_aa: ASSQEPIGATGELF
v_call: TRBV21-1; j_call: TRBJ2-5; clone_size: .; cdr3_aa: ASSHSWSPLY
v_call: TRBV9; j_call: TRBJ1-2; clone_size: .; cdr3_aa: ASSVSGTGDIGSYGYT
v_call: TRBV9; j_call: TRBJ1-2; clone_size: .; cdr3_aa: ASSRGIEGYT
v_call: TRBV27; j_call: TRBJ1-6; clone_size: .; cdr3_aa: ASTTQGAAGGNSPLH
v_call: TRBV7-9; j_call: TRBJ1-3; clone_size: .; cdr3_aa: ASSLKTDSGNTIY
v_call: TRBV14; j_call: TRBJ2-5; clone_size: .; cdr3_aa: ASSQAITGGLETQY
v_call: TRBV7-9; j_call: TRBJ1-1; clone_size: .; cdr3_aa: ASSLGTPEAF
v_call: TRBV7-2; j_call: TRBJ2-1; clone_size: .; cdr3_aa: ASSLAIGLGVNEQF
v_call: TRBV7-2; j_call: TRBJ2-5; clone_size: once; cdr3_aa: ASSITGEGFETQY
v_call: TRBV7-2; j_call: TRBJ1-6; clone_size: .; cdr3_aa: ASSPGQSPGSYNSPLH
v_call: TRBV6-6; j_call: TRBJ2-1; clone_size: .; cdr3_aa: ASCEPLAGGCNEQF
v_call: TRBV5-6; j_call: TRBJ1-1; clone_size: .; cdr3_aa: ASSLSGGRGTEAF
v_call: TRBV7-9; j_call: TRBJ1-2; clone_size: .; cdr3_aa: ASSLAGGRGRAYGYT
v_call: TRBV2; j_call: TRBJ1-2; clone_size: .; cdr3_aa: ASSERPGGIFFYGYT
v_call: TRBV5-1; j_call: TRBJ1-1; clone_size: .; cdr3_aa: ASSWGDRPRDTEAF
v_call: TRBV7-9; j_call: TRBJ2-2; clone_size: .; cdr3_aa: ASSPPREAPGSTGELF
v_call: TRBV25-1; j_call: TRBJ1-6; clone_size: .; cdr3_aa: ASSESGSSYNSPLH
v_call: TRBV7-9; j_call: TRBJ2-3; clone_size: .; cdr3_aa: ASSSGPGTGEEADTQY
v_call: TRBV29-1; j_call: TRBJ2-7; clone_size: .; cdr3_aa: SVVQQDNYEQY
v_call: TRBV27; j_call: TRBJ2-7; clone_size: .; cdr3_aa: ASRVAEPYEQY
v_call: TRBV4-3; j_call: TRBJ1-2; clone_size: .; cdr3_aa: ASSQEDTLYGYT
v_call: TRBV28; j_call: TRBJ2-5; clone_size: .; cdr3_aa: ASSSDRGPQETQY
v_call: TRBV27; j_call: TRBJ2-5; clone_size: once; cdr3_aa: ASTPSGGAWETQY
v_call: TRBV4-3; j_call: TRBJ2-3; clone_size: .; cdr3_aa: ASSQEVASSTDTQY
v_call: TRBV6-1; j_call: TRBJ2-2; clone_size: once; cdr3_aa: ASSEVPILAGIGTGELF
v_call: TRBV7-6; j_call: TRBJ2-7; clone_size: .; cdr3_aa: ASSLGLAGGIDHEQY
v_call: TRBV11-3; j_call: TRBJ2-7; clone_size: .; cdr3_aa: ASSLAGQGYEQY
v_call: TRBV9; j_call: TRBJ2-3; clone_size: once; cdr3_aa: ASSVDGERPDTQY
v_call: TRBV30; j_call: TRBJ1-1; clone_size: .; cdr3_aa: AWSAGRGNTEAF
v_call: TRBV19; j_call: TRBJ1-5; clone_size: .; cdr3_aa: ASSIDLPGTGLNQPQH
v_call: TRBV2; j_call: TRBJ2-7; clone_size: .; cdr3_aa: ASTWTGLIDEQY
v_call: TRBV6-1; j_call: TRBJ2-1; clone_size: .; cdr3_aa: ASSGQGSYNEQF
v_call: TRBV2; j_call: TRBJ2-4; clone_size: .; cdr3_aa: ATRQGAKNIQY
v_call: TRBV19; j_call: TRBJ1-2; clone_size: once; cdr3_aa: ASRIGDMRYT
v_call: TRBV2; j_call: TRBJ2-5; clone_size: .; cdr3_aa: ASSDGGPVGETQY
v_call: TRBV19; j_call: TRBJ1-6; clone_size: .; cdr3_aa: ASSMGGARPLH
v_call: TRBV11-2; j_call: TRBJ2-1; clone_size: .; cdr3_aa: ASSLFWSTSGTPEQF